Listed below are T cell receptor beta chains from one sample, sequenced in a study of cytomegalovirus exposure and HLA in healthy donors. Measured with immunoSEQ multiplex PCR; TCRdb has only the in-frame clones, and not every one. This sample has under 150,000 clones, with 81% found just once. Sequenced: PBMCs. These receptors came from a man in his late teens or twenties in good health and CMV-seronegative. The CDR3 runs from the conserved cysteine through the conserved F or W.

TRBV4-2	CASSQEVQGLPYEQYF
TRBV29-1	CSAWTDTNVLTF
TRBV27	CASRISGYPNTEAFF
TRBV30	CAWSKGNQPQHF
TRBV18	CASSPSLQTAINEKLFF
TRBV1	CTSSPQGTDTQYF
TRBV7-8	CASKDLFSGTETGELFF
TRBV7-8	CASSFKENMNTEAFF
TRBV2	CASSVSGSEKLFF
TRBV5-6	CASSPMTGGGYEQYF
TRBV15	CATSVSGQVEQFF
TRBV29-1	CSVAKQAAYEQYF
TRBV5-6	CASSLPGSTANTEAFF
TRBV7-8	CASSYRQGSREAFF
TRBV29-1	CSVEGSQGSEDLAYEQYF
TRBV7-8	CASSLAPGTVVFF
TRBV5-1	CASSPGTALTYF
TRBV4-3	CASSQDNRGVTDTQYF
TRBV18	CASSPSKGEQETQYF
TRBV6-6	CASSWDFGGNGYTF
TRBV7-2	CASSSPGQSSYEQYF
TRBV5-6	CASSLERRETQYF
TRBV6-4	CASSDGQGTDTQYF
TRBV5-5	CASRGGSSASTDTQYF
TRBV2	CASSEAPREEAFF
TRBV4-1	CASSLDRVIGYTF
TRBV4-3	CASSQALGLAGGETQYF
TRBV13	CASKKSKGVVNTEAFF
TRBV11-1	CASSLRDRANTEAFF
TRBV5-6	CASSFTGTEPYGYTF
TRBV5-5	CASSPVDRDEQYF
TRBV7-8	CASSSAGNNSPLHF
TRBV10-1	CASSERGDLEQYF
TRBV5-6	CASKTGGGGANVLTF
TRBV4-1	CASSQVGGSTDTQYF
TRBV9	CASSVGGGQGAEAFF
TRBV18	CASSPLAKRKSNTEAFF
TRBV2	CASSVGPTGNTEAFF
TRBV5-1	CASSPASRNTEAFF
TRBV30	CAWIAGRGGTGELFF
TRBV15	CATSSVVSSYNEQFF
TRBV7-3	CASSLRDSYEQYF
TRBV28	CASEGGSNQPQHF
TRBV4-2	CASSQDLGAGGIGTNEKLFF
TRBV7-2	CASILTGGTYTEAFF
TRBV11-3	CASSIGDREQYF
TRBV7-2	CASSLQTTNEKLFF
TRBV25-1	CASSEQSSYNEQFF
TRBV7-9	CASSLSGDQPQHF
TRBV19	CASSTGSGSNQPQHF